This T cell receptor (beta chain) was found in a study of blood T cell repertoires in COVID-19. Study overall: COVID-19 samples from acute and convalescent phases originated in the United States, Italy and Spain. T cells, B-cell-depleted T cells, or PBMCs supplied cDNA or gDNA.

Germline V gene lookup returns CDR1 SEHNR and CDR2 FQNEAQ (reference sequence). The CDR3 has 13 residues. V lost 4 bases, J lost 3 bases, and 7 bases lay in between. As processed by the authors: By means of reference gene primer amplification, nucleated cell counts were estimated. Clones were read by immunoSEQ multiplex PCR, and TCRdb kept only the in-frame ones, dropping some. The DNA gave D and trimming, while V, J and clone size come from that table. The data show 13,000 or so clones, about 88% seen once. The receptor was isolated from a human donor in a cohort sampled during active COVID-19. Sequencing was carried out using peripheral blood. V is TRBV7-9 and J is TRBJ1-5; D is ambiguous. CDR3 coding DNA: TGTGCCAGCAGCTACAATGACAATCAGCCCCAGCATTTT. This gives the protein CASSYNDNQPQHF.